This T cell receptor (beta chain) emerged from a study of T cell responses to AZD1222 COVID-19 vaccine. In the study overall: Pooled in the analysis were second doses at about 4 or about 12 weeks. Findings and limits, study-wide: Unmutated variant regions are reportedly the target of nearly half of TCRs that are spike-specific. Donors were largely white British and mainly female; clonal diversity was possibly underestimated.

This CDR3 is built from 12 residues. Trimming pared 5 bases from V and 10 bases from J, leaving 11 bases between. TCRdb keeps only in-frame clones here, not all; method: immunoSEQ multiplex PCR. The table has approximately 99,000 clones, around 83% seen once. Details on this clone: No antigen is known for it.

The V and J genes are TRBV12-3 or TRBV12-4 and TRBJ1-4, with D possibly TRBD1 on 5 matching bases. The specimen was peripheral blood, collected on day 0 of AZD1222 vaccination. The receptor was isolated from an adult in good health. DNA of the CDR3: TGTGCCAGCAGTGTCTCAAGGGGAAAACTGTTTTTT. Translation: CASSVSRGKLFF.